Listed below are T cell receptor beta chains from one sample, sequenced in a study of PD-1 blockade in classical Hodgkin lymphoma. Sequencing used immunoSEQ multiplex PCR; TCRdb keeps in-frame clones, though not all of them. The repertoire consists of about 75,000 clones, with more than 85% occurring once and the leading ten covering approximately 8.2%. The sequenced sample was peripheral blood mononuclear cells (PBMCs), obtained at baseline. These receptor sequences come from a human donor with classical Hodgkin lymphoma. CDR3s include the opening cysteine and the closing phenylalanine or tryptophan. The order of the fields is J gene, D gene, V gene, clone size, CDR3 length, CDR3 DNA, CDR3 protein. A D gene is named only where the DNA matches it firmly. For some rows the clone size is stated as once, few or many, or as a class when expanded; others skip it.

J: TRBJ1-5
D: .
V: TRBV27
size: once
length: 13
DNA: TGTGCCAGCAGTTTCGGGCCCTATCAGCCCCAGCATTTT
CDR3: CASSFGPYQPQHF

J: TRBJ2-1
D: .
V: TRBV5-4
size: .
length: 15
DNA: TGTGCCAGCAGCTTGGATGGGGGGCCTAGCAATGAGCAGTTCTTC
CDR3: CASSLDGGPSNEQFF

J: TRBJ1-5
D: .
V: TRBV6-1
size: .
length: 13
DNA: TGTGCTCACGCGGCGGGGAGCAATCAGCCCCAGCATTTT
CDR3: CAHAAGSNQPQHF

J: TRBJ2-4
D: .
V: TRBV29-1
size: .
length: 14
DNA: TGCAGCGTTGAAGGAGATCTAGCCAAAAACATTCAGTACTTC
CDR3: CSVEGDLAKNIQYF

J: TRBJ2-7
D: .
V: TRBV6-1
size: .
length: 12
DNA: TGTGCCAGCAGAACCGGGACCACTGAGCAGTACTTC
CDR3: CASRTGTTEQYF

J: TRBJ1-2
D: .
V: TRBV7-2
size: .
length: 15
DNA: TGTGCCAGCAGCTTAGCGCTTGGGGGAGGTCCGGGCTACACCTTC
CDR3: CASSLALGGGPGYTF

J: TRBJ1-6
D: TRBD1
V: TRBV19
size: .
length: 12
DNA: TGTGCCAGTGCGGGACAGAAGTCACCCCTCCACTTT
CDR3: CASAGQKSPLHF

J: TRBJ1-2
D: .
V: TRBV28
size: .
length: 13
DNA: TGTGCCAGCAGTTTTTCGAACCCAGGTGGCTACACCTTC
CDR3: CASSFSNPGGYTF

J: TRBJ1-5
D: TRBD1
V: TRBV2
size: .
length: 14
DNA: TGTGCCAGCAGCGGACAGGATAGCAATCAGCCCCAGCATTTT
CDR3: CASSGQDSNQPQHF

J: TRBJ2-1
D: .
V: TRBV29-1
size: .
length: 13
DNA: TGCAGCGTCCCTGGGGGGTTGGGCAATGAGCAGTTCTTC
CDR3: CSVPGGLGNEQFF

J: TRBJ2-7
D: .
V: TRBV4-1
size: once
length: 13
DNA: TGCGCCAGCAGCCATGGTGACCCCGCAGAGCAGTACTTC
CDR3: CASSHGDPAEQYF

J: TRBJ2-3
D: .
V: TRBV27
size: .
length: 16
DNA: TGTGCCAGCAGTTCCCTGAAGGGGTCCGGGAGTGATACGCAGTATTTT
CDR3: CASSSLKGSGSDTQYF

J: TRBJ1-2
D: TRBD1
V: TRBV7-9
size: .
length: 17
DNA: TGTGCCAGCAGCTTGGAGGGCGGGACAGGGCGACGGTATGGCTACACCTTC
CDR3: CASSLEGGTGRRYGYTF

J: TRBJ2-5
D: .
V: TRBV6-5
size: .
length: 13
DNA: TGTGCCAGCAGTTATGGGGGCCAAGAGACCCAGTACTTC
CDR3: CASSYGGQETQYF

J: TRBJ2-2
D: TRBD1
V: TRBV6-1
size: .
length: 14
DNA: TGTGCCTCCCGCGGACAGGGAGGAACCGGGGAGCTGTTTTTT
CDR3: CASRGQGGTGELFF

J: TRBJ2-1
D: TRBD1
V: TRBV13
size: .
length: 16
DNA: TGTGCCAGCAGCTTACCTCTACCGACAGGGGCCAATGAGCAGTTCTTC
CDR3: CASSLPLPTGANEQFF

J: TRBJ1-3
D: .
V: TRBV7-2
size: .
length: 12
DNA: TGTGCCAGCAGCAAATTGGGAAACACCATATATTTT
CDR3: CASSKLGNTIYF

J: TRBJ2-3
D: TRBD2
V: TRBV28
size: .
length: 22
DNA: TGTGCCAGCAGTTTAGTACGGGGAGGGGCCGTGGTGCAGGAGGCAGTCACAGATACGCAGTATTTT
CDR3: CASSLVRGGAVVQEAVTDTQYF

J: TRBJ2-7
D: .
V: TRBV6-1
size: .
length: 12
DNA: TGTGCCAGCAGACCAAACGGGTTCGAGCAGTACTTC
CDR3: CASRPNGFEQYF

J: TRBJ1-4
D: TRBD1
V: TRBV5-1
size: .
length: 15
DNA: TGCGCCAGCAGCTCAACCGGGACAGGATCTGAAAAACTGTTTTTT
CDR3: CASSSTGTGSEKLFF

J: TRBJ2-2
D: .
V: TRBV9
size: .
length: 13
DNA: TGTGCCAGCAGCGTAGGGGGGTCCGGGGAGCTGTTTTTT
CDR3: CASSVGGSGELFF

J: TRBJ2-7
D: .
V: TRBV5-6
size: few
length: 16
DNA: TGTGCCAGCAGCCCGGGCGCAGGGACTCCCCCCTACGAGCAGTACTTC
CDR3: CASSPGAGTPPYEQYF

J: TRBJ2-7
D: .
V: TRBV6-1
size: .
length: 11
DNA: TGTGCCACGGGGTTCTCCTACGAGCAGTACTTC
CDR3: CATGFSYEQYF

J: TRBJ2-3
D: .
V: TRBV18
size: once
length: 11
DNA: TGTGCCAGCTCACCGGCAGATACGCAGTATTTT
CDR3: CASSPADTQYF

J: TRBJ2-1
D: TRBD2
V: TRBV6-5
size: .
length: 14
DNA: TGTGCCAGCAGTAGAAGCGGGGAATACAATGAGCAGTTCTTC
CDR3: CASSRSGEYNEQFF

J: TRBJ2-5
D: .
V: TRBV2
size: .
length: 14
DNA: TGTGCCAGCAGCGAAGGACGTCTGGAAGAGACCCAGTACTTC
CDR3: CASSEGRLEETQYF

J: TRBJ2-4
D: TRBD1
V: TRBV6-6
size: .
length: 15
DNA: TGTGCCAGCAGTTACTCGAATCAGGGGGAAAACATTCAGTACTTC
CDR3: CASSYSNQGENIQYF